This entry lists 11 T cell receptor beta chains sequenced from one sample in a study of post-analysis software for immune sequencing data. The authors incorporated unique molecular identifiers into the TCR beta cDNA libraries. MiXCR was run by TCRdb on the PCR reads, yielding one entry per CDR3 protein. The table lists 380,000 or so distinct CDR3 sequences, around 37% of them singletons. Which antigens these TCRs recognize remains unknown. Points from the study as a whole: The study found TRBV5-6, TRBV5-1 and TRBV20-1 among four to six TRBV segments more frequent in patients than controls.

The sample taken for sequencing was blood. These receptors were obtained from a girl aged 5-17 years with multiple sclerosis.

The chain couples TRBV6-6 to TRBJ1-4, with 11 bases aligning to TRBD1. Looked up from germline, CDR1 is MNHNY and CDR2 is SVGAGI (reference sequence). Trimming removed 4 bases from V and 2 bases from J; junction bases left unmatched: 6. The CDR3 sequence is 17 residues long. DNA for the CDR3: TGTGCCAGCAGTTTCGGGACAGGGGGGACGACTAATGAAAAACTGTTTTTT. Translated, it gives CASSFGTGGTTNEKLFF.

This clonotype showed up many times. V and J are TRBV11-2 and TRBJ2-7, with D perhaps assigned TRBD1 or TRBD2 (5 bases each). V lost 2 bases and J lost 6, with 8 bases in between. Per the germline V gene, CDR1 is SGHAT and CDR2 is FQNNGV. This CDR3 spans 12 amino acids. DNA for the CDR3: TGTGCCAGCAGCTTATGGGGGAGCGAGCAGTACTTC. Protein sequence: CASSLWGSEQYF.

A few counts support this clonotype. The J gene is TRBJ2-7, the V gene TRBV27; D possibly corresponds to TRBD2 (5 bases). From germline, CDR1 is MNHEY and CDR2 SMNVEV (reference sequence). Trimming left V 2 bases short and J 7 bases short, with 15 bases between. The CDR3 spans 14 residues. In DNA form, the CDR3 reads TGTGCCAGCAGTTTAAGGGCAGTAGCGCGGGAGCAGTACTTC. Translating it yields CASSLRAVAREQYF.

The CDR3, as DNA: TGTGCCAGCAACGAGGGGGCGGGTGGCTACACCTTC. Encoded protein: CASNEGAGGYTF. The chain has TRBV6-2 or TRBV6-3 and TRBJ1-2, with 7 bases matching TRBD1. This CDR3 is built from 12 residues. In germline, CDR1 is MNHEY, CDR2 SVGEGT. Trimming removed 7 bases from V and 7 bases from J; junction bases left unmatched: 6.

This clonotype was counted a few times. The chain recombines TRBV7-9 with TRBJ2-1, with D perhaps matching TRBD1 (5 bases). V gave up 0 bases and J gave up 1 base, with 10 bases separating them. Germline V gene lookup returns CDR1 SEHNR and CDR2 FQNEAQ (reference sequence). The CDR3 spans 16 residues. The CDR3 coding sequence is TGTGCCAGCAGCTTAGCGCAGACAGTTTCCTACAATGAGCAGTTCTTC. It encodes CASSLAQTVSYNEQFF.

The sample holds a few counts of this clonotype. The rearrangement joins TRBV10-2 to TRBJ1-6; D may be TRBD1 (5 bases). V lost 2 bases and J 13 bases, leaving 9 bases between the germline ends. The CDR3 length is 12 residues. Germline CDR1 reads WSHSY; CDR2 reads SAAADI. The chain's CDR3 is CASSEGGAPLHF. CDR3 DNA: TGCGCCAGCAGTGAGGGGGGAGCTCCCCTCCACTTT.

The chain couples TRBV10-3 to TRBJ1-5, with D uncertain. CDR3 size: 14 residues. V was pared by 2 bases and J by 3 bases, with 8 bases between. Germline-derived CDR1 and CDR2 are ENHRY and SYGVKD. CDR3 protein: CAISEEGYNQPQHF. CDR3 bases: TGTGCCATCAGTGAGGAAGGGTACAATCAGCCCCAGCATTTT.

The rearrangement uses TRBV27 and TRBJ2-5, with D possibly being TRBD2 (6 bases). The end of the DNA is better explained by TRBJ2-7, so the J call may be wrong. Germline V lookup: CDR1 MNHEY, CDR2 SMNVEV (reference sequence). The length of the CDR3 is 12 residues. CDR3 DNA: TGTGCCAGCTGGGGAGGTGGTGGCGAGCAGTACTTC. It translates to CASWGGGGEQYF.

This clonotype was recorded many times. One end of the junction is discordant with germline, which a read error may explain. The genes are TRBV5-1 and TRBJ2-7; maybe TRBD1 (7 bases). Germline loops: CDR1 SGHRS, CDR2 YFSETQ. The CDR3 consists of 14 residues. CDR3: CASSLEGRGYEQYF. The DNA of the CDR3 is TGTGCCAGCAGTTTGGAGGGCAGGGGGTACGAGCAGTACTTC.

The chain employs TRBV6-6 and TRBJ2-7; 8 positions agree with TRBD1. V shed 7 bases, J shed 9 bases, and the junction held 8 bases outside the gene matches. CDR3 length equals 12 residues. The germline V gene has CDR1 MNHNY and CDR2 SVGAGI (reference sequence). CDR3 coding DNA: TGTGCCAGCAAGGGACAGGCGGAAAGGCAGTACTTC. It specifies CASKGQAERQYF.

The J gene is TRBJ2-1, the V gene TRBV5-6, with D uncertain. This CDR3 comprises 11 residues. CDR1 SGHDT and CDR2 YYEEEE come from the germline V gene. Trimming stripped 2 bases from V and 10 bases from J, with 7 bases between. The CDR3 sequence is CASSLTREQFF. The CDR3, as DNA: TGTGCCAGCAGCTTAACCCGAGAGCAGTTCTTC.